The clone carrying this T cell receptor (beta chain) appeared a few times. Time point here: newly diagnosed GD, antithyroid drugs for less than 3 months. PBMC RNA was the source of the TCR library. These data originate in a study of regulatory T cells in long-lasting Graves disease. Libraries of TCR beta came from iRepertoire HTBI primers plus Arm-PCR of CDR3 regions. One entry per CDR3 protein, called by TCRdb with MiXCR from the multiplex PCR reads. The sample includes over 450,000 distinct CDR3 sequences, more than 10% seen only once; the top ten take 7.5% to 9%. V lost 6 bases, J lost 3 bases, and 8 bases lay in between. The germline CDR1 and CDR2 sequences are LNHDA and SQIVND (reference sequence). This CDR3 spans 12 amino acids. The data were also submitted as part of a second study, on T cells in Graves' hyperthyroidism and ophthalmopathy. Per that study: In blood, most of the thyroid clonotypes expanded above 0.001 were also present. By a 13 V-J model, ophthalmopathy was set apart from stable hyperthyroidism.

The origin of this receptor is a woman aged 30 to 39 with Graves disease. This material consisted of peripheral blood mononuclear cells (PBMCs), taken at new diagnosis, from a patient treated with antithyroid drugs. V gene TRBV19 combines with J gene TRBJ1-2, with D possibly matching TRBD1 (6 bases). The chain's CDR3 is CASRDRDYGYTF. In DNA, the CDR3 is TGTGCCAGTAGGGACAGAGACTATGGCTACACCTTC.